This paragraph reports one T cell receptor beta chain. These data belong to a study of blood T cell repertoires in COVID-19. Background on the study: T cells, B-cell-depleted T cells, or PBMCs provided the cDNA or gDNA that served as material.

Assay used: immunoSEQ multiplex PCR; TCRdb lists only in-frame clones, some missing. Among about 150,000 clones listed, 87% were seen once. V lost 5 bases and J lost 3, with 10 bases in between. The CDR3 consists of 14 residues. Germline V gene data show CDR1 as LNHDA and CDR2 as SQIVND (reference sequence). This sequence joins TRBV19 and TRBJ2-2; D is possibly TRBD2 (6 bases). This receptor was taken from an older woman with active or convalescent COVID-19. The sample consisted of peripheral blood. DNA of the CDR3: TGTGCCAGTAGTCCCGGAGGGGACACCGGGGAGCTGTTTTTT. Translation: CASSPGGDTGELFF.